This T cell receptor beta chain was sequenced during a study of blood T cell repertoires in COVID-19. Background on the study: Sites across the United States, Italy and Spain contributed samples from acute and convalescent COVID-19. Sources were T cells, B-cell-depleted T cells, or PBMCs; the material itself was cDNA or gDNA.

Per the original methods: Estimation of nucleated cell counts relied on the amplification of reference gene primers. Method: immunoSEQ multiplex PCR; TCRdb's copy keeps in-frame clones and lacks some. Clone size and V and J calls were adopted from that table, with D and trimming inferred from the DNA. The repertoire holds under 200,000 clones, around 84% seen once, with roughly 7% in the top ten. A single count supports this clone. CDR1 is ENHRY and CDR2 is SYGVKD in the germline V gene. This CDR3 has 13 amino acids. V lost 4 bases to trimming and J lost 2 bases, with 8 bases between them. Sequencing was done on a sample of peripheral blood. The TCR originated in a middle-aged man with active or convalescent COVID-19. The chain recombines TRBV10-3 with TRBJ1-1; no firm D call. The CDR3 region has the DNA TGTGCCATCAGTGGCCCCGGTAACACTGAAGCTTTCTTT. Its translation: CAISGPGNTEAFF.